One and the same sample provided the 22 T cell receptor beta chains below, sequenced in a study of control samples from healthy donors and cancer patients. TCRdb keeps only in-frame clones here, not all; method: immunoSEQ multiplex PCR. The sample lists around 71,000 clones; around 87% were seen once. Material: PBMCs. The receptors were sampled from a woman in her forties or fifties with head and neck cancer.

The chain employs TRBV5-1 and TRBJ1-2, with 7 nucleotides matching TRBD1. There are 17 residues in the CDR3. V was pared by 1 base and J by 0 bases, with 9 bases of the junction left unmatched. The germline V gene has CDR1 SGHRS and CDR2 YFSETQ. The CDR3 reads CASSLYGQARPNYGYTF. CDR3 sequence (DNA): TGCGCCAGCAGCTTGTATGGACAGGCCCGCCCTAACTATGGCTACACCTTC.

The chain combines TRBV3-1 (or the pseudogene TRBV3-2) with TRBJ1-1; D is uncertain. Germline CDR1 LGHDT, CDR2 YNNKEL (reference sequence). The CDR3 length is 17 residues. Trimming pared 2 bases from V and 10 bases from J, leaving 26 bases between. The CDR3 reads CASSQTGGSTRVRRAFF. CDR3 in DNA: TGTGCCAGCAGCCAAACCGGCGGGTCTACTAGGGTCCGGAGAGCTTTCTTT.

The chain links TRBV7-8 to TRBJ2-7; 7 bases match TRBD1. This CDR3 is 13 amino acids long. V gave up 5 bases and J gave up 6 bases; unmatched junction bases: 7. CDR1 is SGHVS, CDR2 FQNEAQ, per germline. CDR3 bases: TGTGCCAGCAGCCCAGACAGGGTCGGCGAGCAGTACTTC. It translates to CASSPDRVGEQYF.

This clone was recorded once. This rearrangement joins TRBV19 to TRBJ2-3, with D perhaps TRBD2 (5 bases). CDR3 length: 14 residues. Per the germline V gene, CDR1 is LNHDA and CDR2 is SQIVND (reference sequence). V was clipped by 3 bases and J by 2 bases, with 9 bases between them. In nucleotides, the CDR3 is TGTGCCAGTAGTATTAGCGTTGACACAGATACGCAGTATTTT. As protein: CASSISVDTDTQYF.

This chain links TRBV28 with TRBJ1-1; no reliable D call. Germline CDR1 and CDR2: MDHEN and SYDVKM. Trimming pared 3 bases from V and 0 bases from J, leaving 8 bases between. This CDR3 spans 14 amino acids. CDR3: CASSFWQLNTEAFF. CDR3 DNA sequence: TGTGCCAGCAGTTTTTGGCAGTTGAACACTGAAGCTTTCTTT.

The chain links TRBV30 to TRBJ1-1; D is possibly TRBD1 (6 bases). The CDR3 covers 14 residues. V lost 7 bases, J lost 4 bases, and 19 bases lay in between. The germline V gene encodes CDR1 GTSNPN and CDR2 SVGIG (reference sequence). CDR3 bases: TGTGCCTCGCACTGGGGGGCCCCCGGCACTGAAGCTTTCTTT. This encodes CASHWGAPGTEAFF.

V is TRBV29-1 and J is TRBJ2-2; maybe TRBD1 (5 bases). The V end was cut by 5 bases, the J end by 5 bases, with 18 bases between. The CDR3 length is 15 residues. The germline CDR1 and CDR2 sequences are SQVTM and ANQGSEA. CDR3 sequence: CSVRLGAELTGELFF. The CDR3 DNA reads as TGCAGCGTTAGGTTAGGGGCAGAGTTGACCGGGGAGCTGTTTTTT.

The chain has TRBV14 and TRBJ2-2; a weak D match, TRBD1 (6 bases). The V gene lost 0 bases and the J gene lost 4 bases, with 33 bases spanning the gap. The CDR3 runs to 23 residues. Germline V gene lookup returns CDR1 SGHDN and CDR2 FVKESK. The DNA for the CDR3 is TGTGCCAGCAGCCAAGATCGGGCACAGGGTTTAGGAACTTTTCCCACCGGCACCGGGGAGCTGTTTTTT. This codes for CASSQDRAQGLGTFPTGTGELFF.

This chain links TRBV27 with TRBJ1-5, with 8 bases lining up with TRBD1. Per germline, CDR1 MNHEY and CDR2 SMNVEV (reference sequence). Trimming cost V 2 bases and J 6 bases; bases outside gene matches: 9. The CDR3 is made up of 16 amino acids. The CDR3, as DNA: TGTGCCAGCAGTTTAACCCACGACAGGGGCCGTCAGCCCCAGCATTTT. This encodes CASSLTHDRGRQPQHF.

This clone is a singleton in its sample. This sequence joins TRBV3-1 (or the pseudogene TRBV3-2) and TRBJ1-2, with TRBD1 identical over 7 bases. The V and J ends lost 4 bases and 10 bases, in that order; junction bases with no gene match: 6. CDR1 LGHDT and CDR2 YNNKEL come from the germline V gene (reference sequence). This CDR3 has 12 amino acids. CDR3 in DNA: TGTGCCAGCAGCCGTAGGACAGGCGCCTACACCTTC. This gives the protein CASSRRTGAYTF.

This clone has a handful of counts. The CDR3 region is CASSLVGIRPEAFF. The CDR3 DNA reads TGTGCCAGCAGCTTAGTAGGGATCCGACCTGAAGCTTTCTTT. This chain uses TRBV7-9 with TRBJ1-1; no reliable D call. This CDR3 region has 14 residues. V lost 1 base, J lost 6 bases, and 12 bases lay in between. Germline lookup yields CDR1 SEHNR and CDR2 FQNEAQ (reference sequence).

This clone was observed a few times. DNA for the CDR3: TGCGCCAGCAGCTCGGCCCGCGGGAACAGCCCGAACACTGAAGCTTTCTTT. It is translated as CASSSARGNSPNTEAFF. V gene TRBV5-1 combines with J gene TRBJ1-1; D gene ambiguous. Trimming pared 3 bases from V and 1 base from J, leaving 19 bases between. This CDR3 is built from 17 residues. Per the germline V gene, CDR1 is SGHRS and CDR2 is YFSETQ.

This rearrangement joins TRBV7-9 to TRBJ2-1, with 8 bases aligning to TRBD1. CDR3 length: 16 amino acids. Germline trimming cut 1 base from V and 4 bases from J; bases unmatched to any gene: 6. Per the germline V gene, CDR1 is SEHNR and CDR2 is FQNEAQ (reference sequence). Here the CDR3 DNA reads TGTGCCAGCAGCTTAGGGGTGGGGACAGGTTACAATGAGCAGTTCTTC. Encoded protein: CASSLGVGTGYNEQFF. Based on the CDR3 plus reference TRBV7-9 and TRBJ2-1, the full variable domain is DTGVSQNPRHKITKRGQNVTFRCDPISEHNRLYWYRQTLGQGPEFLTYFQNEAQLEKSRLLSDRFSAERPKGSFSTLEIQRTEQGDSAMYLCASSLGVGTGYNEQFFGPGTRLTVL.

The chain is built from TRBV6-6 and TRBJ1-1; D possibly corresponds to TRBD1 (5 bases). Germline CDR1 and CDR2: MNHNY and SVGAGI (reference sequence). V lost 7 bases and J 5 bases, leaving 14 bases between the germline ends. The CDR3 loop spans 13 amino acids. CDR3 nucleotide sequence: TGTGCCAGCAAACTCCAGGGAGGGACTGAAGCTTTCTTT. Encoded protein: CASKLQGGTEAFF.

This clone was observed a handful of times. The rearrangement joins TRBV11-1 to TRBJ1-1; a weak D match, TRBD1 (5 bases). This CDR3 contains 13 residues. V was clipped by 6 bases and J by 4 bases, with 12 bases between them. Per the germline V gene, CDR1 is SGHAT and CDR2 is FQDESV (reference sequence). The CDR3 sequence is CASRLDGATEAFF. The DNA of the CDR3 is TGTGCCAGCAGACTGGACGGGGCCACTGAAGCTTTCTTT.

This sequence joins TRBV15 and TRBJ2-5; either TRBD1 or TRBD2 may fit D (5 bases each). The CDR3 totals 12 residues. V was cut by 5 bases and J by 5 bases, with 9 bases left in between. Germline-derived CDR1 and CDR2 are LNHNV and YYDKDF (reference sequence). The chain's CDR3 is CATSPEGETQYF. The DNA for the CDR3 is TGTGCCACCAGCCCCGAGGGGGAGACCCAGTACTTC.

This chain uses TRBV6-5 with TRBJ1-1; D is uncertain. The germline V gene encodes CDR1 MNHEY and CDR2 SVGAGI. This CDR3 region has 13 residues. Trimming shortened V by 7 bases and J by 0 bases, and 9 bases separated the two germline ends. CDR3 nucleotides: TGTGCCAGCAATACTCTGGTGAACACTGAAGCTTTCTTT. It yields the protein CASNTLVNTEAFF.

The V gene is TRBV7-6, the J gene TRBJ2-4; 10 bases map to TRBD2. The trim removed 1 base at V and 9 bases at J, leaving 15 bases unmatched. There are 18 residues in the CDR3. Germline lookup yields CDR1 SGHVS and CDR2 FNYEAQ. CDR3: CASSLVAADSGGPGIQYF. CDR3 nucleotide sequence: TGTGCCAGCAGCTTAGTCGCAGCCGATAGCGGGGGGCCTGGCATTCAGTACTTC.

V usage is TRBV5-6 and J usage is TRBJ1-1; the match to TRBD1 covers 9 bases. This CDR3 region has 16 residues. From germline, CDR1 is SGHDT and CDR2 YYEEEE. J lost 4 bases, V lost 4 bases, and 11 bases had no gene match. The CDR3 is CASSLGQGLGVTEAFF. The CDR3 DNA follows: TGTGCCAGCAGCCTTGGACAGGGGTTGGGAGTCACTGAAGCTTTCTTT.

The genes are TRBV5-1 and TRBJ1-1; D remains unclear. With 4 bases removed from V and 3 bases from J, the gap between germline ends came to 13 bases. The CDR3 is made up of 14 amino acids. Germline V gives CDR1 SGHRS, CDR2 YFSETQ. CDR3 nucleotides: TGCGCCAGCAGCCTGCAGGCCGCGTACACTGAAGCTTTCTTT. This codes for CASSLQAAYTEAFF.

The J gene is TRBJ2-1, the V gene TRBV6-6; 10 bases agree with TRBD1. CDR1 MNHNY and CDR2 SVGAGI come from the germline V gene (reference sequence). The ends lost 3 bases at V and 9 bases at J; junction bases unmatched: 8. This CDR3 spans 15 amino acids. In DNA form, the CDR3 reads TGTGCCAGCAGTTATATGGGACAGGGGTTGTCTGAGCAGTTCTTC. This codes for CASSYMGQGLSEQFF.

This chain connects TRBV5-1 to TRBJ2-1; 7 nucleotides align to TRBD1. This CDR3 contains 15 residues. V lost 4 bases and J lost 4; bases outside the gene matches: 8. Germline V gives CDR1 SGHRS, CDR2 YFSETQ. This chain's CDR3 is CASSGPGQSYNEQFF. The CDR3 DNA sequence: TGCGCCAGCAGCGGACCGGGACAGTCATACAATGAGCAGTTCTTC.